This T cell receptor beta chain was sequenced for a study of T cell repertoires in cytomegalovirus infection. The overall study: It was the public TCR beta signatures that indicated both CMV infection and matching HLA type. Study outcomes and limitations: It was HLA-C-restricted CMV-specific TCR beta clonotypes that dominated the response ex vivo.

A word on this clonotype: Its antigen is unidentified. The junction departs from germline at one end; a sequencing error may be responsible.

MiXCR was run by TCRdb on the reads, yielding one entry per CDR3 protein. The sample consists of 200,000 to 300,000 distinct CDR3 sequences, approximately 13% of them appearing once. This CDR3 has 15 amino acids. Per the germline V gene, CDR1 is SGDLS and CDR2 is YYNGEE. The origin of this receptor is a human donor in good health (CMV status not recorded). Some clones in this sample may be carry-over from other donors' samples. The sample comprised PBMCs. The chain uses TRBV9 and TRBJ1-1, with TRBD1 identical over 9 bases. CDR3 sequence reads: CPSSVGGQGRAEAFF. In nucleotides, the CDR3 is TGTCCCAGCAGCGTGGGGGGACAGGGACGCGCTGAAGCTTTCTTT. Complete variable domain (other parts from reference TRBV9 and TRBJ1-1): DSGVTQTPKHLITATGQRVTLRCSPRSGDLSVYWYQQSLDQGLQFLIQYYNGEERAKGNILERFSAQQFPDLHSELNLSSLELGDSALYFCPSSVGGQGRAEAFFGQGTRLTVV.